The 5 T cell receptor beta chains presented below share a single source sample, sequenced in a study of early T cells in non-severe SARS-CoV-2 infection. TCRdb independently ran MiXCR on the 5' RACE reads; one entry per CDR3 protein. The sample lists tens of thousands of distinct CDR3 sequences, about 9.3% seen once, with approximately 4% in the top ten. The specimen sequenced was whole blood. These TCRs come from an adult who was a healthcare worker with PCR-confirmed SARS-CoV-2 infection or an uninfected control (not recorded which).

In this sample, this clonotype turned up many times. The chain combines TRBV6-5 with TRBJ1-4, with D possibly TRBD1 on 6 matching bases. V was trimmed by 4 bases and J by 7 bases, leaving 16 bases between them. The CDR3 runs to 15 residues. CDR1 is MNHEY and CDR2 is SVGAGI in the germline V gene. CDR3 DNA sequence: TGTGCCAGCAGTTGGTCGACAGGCCTAACTGAAAAACTGTTTTTT. This sequence encodes CASSWSTGLTEKLFF.

This clonotype has a handful of counts. This chain connects TRBV24-1 to TRBJ2-4; D perhaps matches TRBD1 (5 bases). Germline loops: CDR1 KGHDR, CDR2 SFDVKD. CDR3 length: 15 amino acids. V was clipped by 6 bases and J by 8 bases, with 19 bases between them. DNA of the CDR3: TGTGCCACCAGTCGGTTTGGCAGGTTGGGGCACATTCAGTACTTC. Translated: CATSRFGRLGHIQYF.

The rearrangement uses TRBV5-1 and TRBJ2-3; D could derive from TRBD1 or TRBD2 (5 bases each). The V end lost 4 bases, the J end lost 6 bases, and 18 bases lay between the germline ends. CDR3 length equals 15 residues. Germline CDR1 reads SGHRS; CDR2 reads YFSETQ. The CDR3: CASSIEGRPADTQYF. CDR3 nucleotides: TGCGCCAGCAGCATAGAGGGACGTCCTGCGGATACGCAGTATTTT.

The chain combines TRBV29-1 with TRBJ2-7; TRBD1 aligns across 8 bases. Germline loops: CDR1 SQVTM, CDR2 ANQGSEA. The CDR3 sequence is 13 residues long. Trimming cost V 6 bases and J 2 bases; bases outside gene matches: 6. CDR3 amino acids: CSVQTGDAYEQYF. CDR3 sequence (DNA): TGCAGCGTCCAGACAGGGGACGCCTACGAGCAGTACTTC.

The sample holds a few counts of this clonotype. This sequence joins TRBV11-1 and TRBJ1-2, with unresolved D. The germline V gene has CDR1 SGHAT and CDR2 FQDESV (reference sequence). V lost 7 bases to trimming and J lost 9 bases, with 15 bases between them. CDR3 length: 12 amino acids. This CDR3 is CASMSEPGSYTF. The CDR3 DNA reads as TGTGCCAGCATGAGTGAACCCGGTAGCTACACCTTC.